This T cell receptor beta chain came from a study of T cells in Graves' hyperthyroidism and ophthalmopathy. Thyroid ultrasound and orbital computed tomography, with clinical symptoms and serum thyroxine and TRAb, informed diagnoses. Amplified TCR beta CDR3 regions came from RNA transcripts. During a first-round RT-PCR of the TCR CDR3, the HTBI primer set was used. Each CDR3 protein is one row after TCRdb ran MiXCR on the multiplex PCR reads. The sample shows a few hundred thousand distinct CDR3 sequences, roughly 15% of them seen only once. This clonotype has at least ten counts. Sequencing used blood. This clonotype was obtained from a woman aged 40 to 50 with Graves' ophthalmopathy.

This chain's CDR3 is CASGAVGTQYF. In DNA form, the CDR3 reads TGTGCCAGCGGGGCGGTGGGTACGCAGTATTTT. The chain uses TRBV6-1 and TRBJ2-3; TRBD1 is a possible D gene (5 bases). The V end lost 8 bases, the J end lost 8 bases, and 11 bases lay between the germline ends. The CDR3 is 11 amino acids. Germline V gene sequence: CDR1 MNHNS, CDR2 SASEGT.